Here is one T cell receptor beta chain with its context. Its antigen is unidentified. The data are from a study of OX40 agonist ivuxolimab in advanced cancers. Profiled with immunoSEQ multiplex PCR; TCRdb holds only in-frame clones, not every one. The sample lists approximately 30,000 clones, over 75% occurring once. The CDR3 totals 16 residues. V was pared by 6 bases and J by 0 bases, with 7 bases of the junction left unmatched. Germline CDR1 reads SGHVS; CDR2 reads FNYEAQ. Study outcomes and limitations: CD8+ T cells (on average) carried more expanded clones than CD4+ T cells.

The chain recombines TRBV7-6 with TRBJ2-1, with TRBD1 matching 8 bases. The TCR was taken from an adult with an advanced solid tumor such as melanoma, head and neck, liver or kidney cancer. This sample comprised CD4+ or CD8+ T cells sorted from blood, obtained in a trial of the OX40 agonist ivuxolimab. The CDR3 DNA follows: TGTGCCAGCAGTAGTACACAGGGGGACTCCTACAATGAGCAGTTCTTC. It translates to CASSSTQGDSYNEQFF. Combining the CDR3 with reference TRBV7-6 and TRBJ2-1 gives the whole variable domain GAGVSQSPRYKVTKRGQDVALRCDPISGHVSLYWYRQALGQGPEFLTYFNYEAQQDKSGLPNDRFSAERPEGSISTLTIQRTEQRDSAMYRCASSSTQGDSYNEQFFGPGTRLTVL.